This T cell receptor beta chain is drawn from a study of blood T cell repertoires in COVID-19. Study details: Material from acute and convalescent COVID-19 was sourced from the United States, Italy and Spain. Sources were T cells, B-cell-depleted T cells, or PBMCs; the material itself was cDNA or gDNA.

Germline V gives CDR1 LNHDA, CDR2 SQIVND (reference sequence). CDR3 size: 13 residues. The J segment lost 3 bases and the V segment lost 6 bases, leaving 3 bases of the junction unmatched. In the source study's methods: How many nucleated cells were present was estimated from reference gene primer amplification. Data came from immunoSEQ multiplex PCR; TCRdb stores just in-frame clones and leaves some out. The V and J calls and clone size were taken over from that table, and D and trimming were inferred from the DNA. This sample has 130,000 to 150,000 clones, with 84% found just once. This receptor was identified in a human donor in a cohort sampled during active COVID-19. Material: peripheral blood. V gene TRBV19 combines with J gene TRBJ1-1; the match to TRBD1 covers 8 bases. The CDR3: CASSMTGDTEAFF. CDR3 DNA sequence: TGTGCCAGTAGCATGACAGGGGACACTGAAGCTTTCTTT. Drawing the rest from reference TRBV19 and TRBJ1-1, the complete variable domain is DGGITQSPKYLFRKEGQNVTLSCEQNLNHDAMYWYRQDPGQGLRLIYYSQIVNDFQKGDIAEGYSVSREKKESFPLTVTSAQKNPTAFYLCASSMTGDTEAFFGQGTRLTVV.